The source of this T cell receptor beta chain is a study of blood T cell repertoires in COVID-19. Germline CDR1 PRHDT, CDR2 FYEKMQ (reference sequence). There are 14 residues in the CDR3. Trimming removed 4 bases from V and 4 bases from J; junction bases left unmatched: 4. Sequencing was performed with immunoSEQ multiplex PCR; in TCRdb, only in-frame clones are kept and a portion is missing. The table records roughly 200,000 clones, over 70% of them present only once. J is TRBJ1-2 and V is TRBV13; 9 bases map to TRBD1. Material: peripheral blood. This clonotype was obtained from a woman aged 40 to 49 with COVID-19, enrolled during active disease. The CDR3 here is CASSYTGGGYGYTF. The DNA for the CDR3 is TGTGCCAGCAGCTATACAGGGGGCGGCTATGGCTACACCTTC.